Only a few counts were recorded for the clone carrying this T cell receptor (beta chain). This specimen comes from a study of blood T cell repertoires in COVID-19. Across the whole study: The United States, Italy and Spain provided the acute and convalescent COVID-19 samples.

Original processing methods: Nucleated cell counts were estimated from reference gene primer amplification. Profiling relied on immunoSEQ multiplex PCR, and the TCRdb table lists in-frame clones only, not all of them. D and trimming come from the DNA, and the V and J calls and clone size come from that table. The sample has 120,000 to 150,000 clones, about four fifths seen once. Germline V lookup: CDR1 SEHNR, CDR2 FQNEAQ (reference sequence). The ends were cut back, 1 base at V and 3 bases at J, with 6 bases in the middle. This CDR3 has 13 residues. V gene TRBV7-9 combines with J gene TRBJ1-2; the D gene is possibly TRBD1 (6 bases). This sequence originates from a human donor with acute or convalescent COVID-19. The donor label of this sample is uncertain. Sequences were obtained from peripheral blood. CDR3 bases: TGTGCCAGCAGCTTAGACAGGGACTATGGCTACACCTTC. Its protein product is CASSLDRDYGYTF.